Sequencing of this T cell receptor (beta chain) was carried out in a study of T cell repertoires in cytomegalovirus infection (dated by TCRdb to about 2019). Context from the whole study: Alongside well-studied HLA-B-restricted epitopes, the peptide stimulations were aimed at recently identified HLA-C-restricted CMV epitopes, whose presentation resists viral immunomodulation. Donor HLA type was relevant to the analysis, as public TCR beta signatures indicated carriage of CMV infection together with the matching HLA type.

About this clonotype itself: Its specific antigen is unknown. Base qualities are not at hand, and no much larger clone is one base apart.

According to the study, the label for this sample's treatment or condition signals: in vitro stimulation with specific CMV peptide epitopes to enrich CMV-specific T cells. Study-level results and caveats: The ex vivo response was dominated by HLA-C-restricted CMV-specific TCR beta clonotypes, and the single most frequent clonotype in two of eight donors was supplied by these HLA-C-restricted clonotypes. In both this cohort and an independent cohort of over 350 donors, the cumulative frequency of public TCR beta family members distinguished carriers of CMV infection plus the relevant HLA type.

Spanning cysteine to phenylalanine, the CDR3 consists of 14 amino acids. The kept DNA is CDR3 alone, 42 bases in frame from the first base. Sequences MNHEY (CDR1) and SMNVEV (CDR2) are obtained from the germline V gene (reference sequence). V drops 5 bases and J drops 7 bases, leaving 18 bases in between. Sequencing was performed on an Illumina HiSeq 1500. TCRdb redid the processing of the public reads, applying fastp at Q25 and MiXCR, and retained in-frame beta chains. Rows with one shared CDR3 protein collapse into an entry with the most common genes and DNA. Present in this sample are fewer than 30,000 distinct CDR3 sequences, 20% to 25% of which were seen just once. The ten most abundant clones make up approximately 91% of the sample.

The chain joins TRBV27 to TRBJ2-7; the D gene remains uncertain. The clonotype comes from a human donor in good health (CMV status not recorded). Some clones in this sample may be carry-over from other donors' samples. The sequences come from CD8+ T cells from cultured PBMCs, collected from culture after CMV antigen stimulation. The bases are TGTGCCAGCAGTGTCTCCGGACCCCCCTGGGAGCAGTACTTC. It encodes CASSVSGPPWEQYF.